The present entry profiles one T cell receptor (beta chain) with its context. The antigen this receptor binds is unknown. No much larger clone is present one base from it, and per-base qualities are unavailable. From the cysteine up to the phenylalanine, the CDR3 has a length of 17 residues. Left in the record is the CDR3 DNA by itself, 51 bases read in frame from the first base. The germline V gene sets CDR1 to MDHEN and CDR2 to SYDVKM. Trimming leaves V shorter by 3 bases and J shorter by 0 bases, with the junction holding 8 bases beyond the gene matches. The entry originates in a study of cytotoxic CD8 clonotypes in ibrutinib-treated CLL (dated by TCRdb to the early 2020s). With regard to the full study: The cohort included around 16 treatment-naive and eleven to twelve relapsed/refractory patients; 17 to 18 were IGHV unmutated. Responses were partial in some 24 patients and complete in 2; after median about 68 months follow-up, approximately 15 stayed in remission and some twelve progressed. Samples at response were collected after a median of about twelve months of treatment, with a range of roughly 6 to 40 months. An average of 255,043 productive templates and about 100,000 productive rearrangements was obtained per sample. Of the 70 to 90 people in the trial, about two dozen had longitudinal samples available. Cryopreserved peripheral blood mononuclear cells were collected before treatment, at response, and at either disease progression or sustained remission.

Findings and caveats that apply to the study as a whole: Public clonotypes were rare and either contracted or stayed stable during treatment, and the rise in clonality at ibrutinib response reflected the expansion of private clonotypes. At ibrutinib response clonality went up, during sustained remission it held steady, and at progression it dropped back toward baseline. Sustained-remission and progressing patients did not have matched sampling times, and lymph node repertoires were not examined. Baseline clonality exceeded that of age-matched healthy donors and correlated strongly with circulating CD8+ T-cell counts.

For TCR beta library preparation, around 2.1 micrograms of genomic DNA were extracted from the cryopreserved PBMCs. High-throughput TCR beta sequencing was performed on longitudinal blood samples from CLL patients receiving ibrutinib monotherapy. Patients were enrolled in a phase 2 open-label single-center ibrutinib monotherapy trial. A MiSeq instrument was used for deep resolution sequencing, which targeted depths ranging from 1 in 1 million up to 1 in 200,000 T cells, with coverage averaging 10x for each clonotype. TCR beta libraries were generated with the immunoSEQ hsTCRB Kit. In the authors' own workflow: The data were analyzed with ImmunoSEQ Analyzer and ImmunoSEQ Data Assistant, and V, D and J gene assignments followed IMGT definitions. Clonality, which ranges from 0 to 1, was calculated by subtracting the normalized Shannon entropy of productive rearrangement frequencies from one. Public clonotype analysis was restricted to overrepresented clonotypes comprising at least 0.05% of each patient's repertoire. Around 13 age-matched healthy donor repertoires from immuneACCESS were used as controls for clonality. TCRdb carries this immuneACCESS record with in-frame sequences only. Its versions omit some clonotypes, under half of them owing to an unresolved V gene in the studies checked, with the rest unexplained. D and trimming were read from the DNA, whereas the V and J calls and clone size are those reported in that table. The sample yields some 300,000 clones; 80% were counted once. The top ten hold under 8.5% of the sample.

The sequence joins TRBV28 to TRBJ2-7; 10 bases in the junction line up with TRBD2. This TCR was sampled from a human donor with chronic lymphocytic leukemia. The source was PBMCs, collected before ibrutinib treatment. The DNA sequence follows: TGTGCCAGCAGTTTTACCAGACTAGCGGGCGGCTCCTACGAGCAGTACTTC. This yields the protein CASSFTRLAGGSYEQYF.